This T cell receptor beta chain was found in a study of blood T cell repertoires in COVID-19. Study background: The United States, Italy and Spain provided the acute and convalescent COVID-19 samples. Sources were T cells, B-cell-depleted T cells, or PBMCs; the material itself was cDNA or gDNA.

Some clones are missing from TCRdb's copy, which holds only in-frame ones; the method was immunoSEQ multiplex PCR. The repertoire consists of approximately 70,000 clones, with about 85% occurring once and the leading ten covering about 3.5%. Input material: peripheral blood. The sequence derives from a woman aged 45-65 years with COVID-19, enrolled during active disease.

The CDR3 DNA reads as TGTGCCAGCAGTTTAGTTAGCGGGAGCTACGAGCAGTACTTC. Amino acids: CASSLVSGSYEQYF. The chain employs TRBV28 and TRBJ2-7; the match to TRBD2 covers 9 bases. V dropped 2 bases and J dropped 3; count of bases not matched to a gene: 2. The CDR3 length is 14 residues. Germline assignment: CDR1 MDHEN and CDR2 SYDVKM.